These 16 T cell receptor beta chains were sequenced from one sample in a study of technical replicates of blood from a handful of donors. The repertoire was sequenced with immunoSEQ multiplex PCR; TCRdb's copy has only in-frame clones and lacks some. The data show some 84,000 clones, around nine tenths seen once. The sequenced material came from T cells isolated from PBMCs. The source of these receptors is a human donor in good health.

The V call is TRBV7-2, the J call TRBJ1-4; a weak D match, TRBD1 (5 bases). V was shortened by 3 bases and J by 8 bases, with 10 bases between the two germline ends. Germline V gene lookup returns CDR1 SGHTA and CDR2 FQGNSA. The CDR3 is made up of 13 amino acids. CDR3 sequence reads: CASSFDSPEKLFF. The CDR3 DNA reads TGTGCCAGCAGCTTTGACAGCCCCGAAAAACTGTTTTTT.

J is TRBJ1-5 and V is TRBV15; 7 bases are shared with TRBD1. CDR1 is LNHNV and CDR2 is YYDKDF in the germline V gene (reference sequence). The V segment lost 8 bases and the J segment 2 bases; nucleotides outside the gene matches: 9. This CDR3 comprises 15 residues. DNA of the CDR3: TGTGCCACCCTTAACAGGGGCTTCGGCAATCAGCCCCAGCATTTT. Amino acid sequence: CATLNRGFGNQPQHF. Variable domain in full (rest from reference TRBV15 and TRBJ1-5): DAMVIQNPRYQVTQFGKPVTLSCSQTLNHNVMYWYQQKSSQAPKLLFHYYDKDFNNEADTPDNFQSRRPNTSFCFLDIRSPGLGDTAMYLCATLNRGFGNQPQHFGDGTRLSIL.

The rearrangement uses TRBV7-9 and TRBJ2-1; TRBD2 is a possible D gene (6 bases). This CDR3 has 18 amino acids. Germline CDR1 is SEHNR and CDR2 is FQNEAQ (reference sequence). V lost 0 bases, J lost 0 bases, and 15 bases lay in between. In DNA, the CDR3 is TGTGCCAGCAGCTTAGCCTCTTTTAGCGGCAGCTCCTACAATGAGCAGTTCTTC. Translation gives CASSLASFSGSSYNEQFF.

The rearrangement links TRBV7-2 to TRBJ2-7; D is possibly TRBD1 (5 bases). Germline V gene lookup returns CDR1 SGHTA and CDR2 FQGNSA. The CDR3 has 14 amino acids. V lost 5 bases and J lost 3, with 14 bases in between. The CDR3 spells CASSLRQTLYEQYF. The CDR3 nucleotides read TGTGCCAGCAGCCTTCGACAGACGCTCTACGAGCAGTACTTC.

CDR3 in DNA: TGTGCCAGCATCCAAGGACTAGCGACTTGGTACCAAGAGACCCAGTACTTC. Translation: CASIQGLATWYQETQYF. The V and J genes are TRBV27 and TRBJ2-5; TRBD2 agrees at 9 bases. CDR1 is MNHEY and CDR2 is SMNVEV in the germline V gene (reference sequence). The J segment lost 0 bases and the V segment lost 7 bases, leaving 12 bases of the junction unmatched. This CDR3 contains 17 residues.

CDR3 nucleotide sequence: TGTGCCAGCAGCAATAACAGGGGGCTGGTCGGGGAGCTGTTTTTT. It translates to CASSNNRGLVGELFF. This chain links TRBV7-3 with TRBJ2-2; 9 bases line up with TRBD1. The CDR3 loop spans 15 amino acids. The V gene end was trimmed by 5 bases and the J gene end by 7 bases; junction bases not matched to a gene: 8. Germline V CDR1 and CDR2: SGHTA, FQGTGA.

The rearrangement uses TRBV9 and TRBJ1-1; D unresolved. V was trimmed by 0 bases and J by 4 bases, leaving 13 bases between them. Germline assignment: CDR1 SGDLS and CDR2 YYNGEE. The CDR3 is 15 amino acids. This chain's CDR3 is CASSVAGGSSTEAFF. CDR3 DNA sequence: TGTGCCAGCAGCGTAGCGGGAGGGTCTAGCACTGAAGCTTTCTTT. Using reference TRBV9 and TRBJ1-1 for the parts outside the CDR3, the full variable domain is DSGVTQTPKHLITATGQRVTLRCSPRSGDLSVYWYQQSLDQGLQFLIQYYNGEERAKGNILERFSAQQFPDLHSELNLSSLELGDSALYFCASSVAGGSSTEAFFGQGTRLTVV.

Here the CDR3 DNA reads TGTGCCAGCTCACCTGCGACAGGGAGCGTGCAAGAGACCCAGTACTTC. Its protein is CASSPATGSVQETQYF. This chain links TRBV18 with TRBJ2-5, with 7 nucleotides matching TRBD1. Germline CDR1 and CDR2: KGHSH and LQKENI. The CDR3 is 16 residues long. The V segment lost 3 bases and the J segment 2 bases; nucleotides outside the gene matches: 9.

The genes are TRBV19 and TRBJ2-5; 8 bases fit TRBD1. CDR1 LNHDA and CDR2 SQIVND come from the germline V gene (reference sequence). V lost 9 bases to trimming and J lost 2 bases; unmatched junction nucleotides: 8. The CDR3 consists of 14 residues. CDR3 nucleotide sequence: TGTGCCAGCGCCTCGACAGGGGAACAAGAGACCCAGTACTTC. Translated: CASASTGEQETQYF.

The V call is TRBV7-2, the J call TRBJ2-7, with 14 bases fitting TRBD2. V gave up 5 bases and J gave up 5 bases; unmatched junction bases: 5. Germline V lookup: CDR1 SGHTA, CDR2 FQGNSA. The CDR3 loop spans 15 amino acids. The CDR3 loop reads CASSARLAGGNEQYF. CDR3 DNA sequence: TGTGCCAGCAGCGCCCGACTAGCGGGAGGGAACGAGCAGTACTTC.

The chain carries TRBV28 and TRBJ2-2; 9 bases match TRBD2. Unmatched junction bases numbered 11, after V lost 11 bases and J lost 7 bases. This CDR3 has 14 residues. Germline assignment: CDR1 MDHEN and CDR2 SYDVKM. In nucleotides, the CDR3 is TGTGCCGTATTAGCGGGAGATAAGGGCGGGGAGCTGTTTTTT. Its protein product is CAVLAGDKGGELFF.

This clone has a single count. The V call is TRBV6-1, the J call TRBJ1-2, with D maybe TRBD1 (6 bases). The CDR3 has 15 residues. Deletions cut 3 bases from V and 3 bases from J, with 14 bases between. Germline V gene lookup returns CDR1 MNHNS and CDR2 SASEGT. The CDR3, as DNA: TGTGCCAGCAGTGACAAGGGCAGGGGCGACTATGGCTACACCTTC. Translating gives CASSDKGRGDYGYTF.

The gene calls are TRBV11-1 and TRBJ1-2, with 7 bases aligning to TRBD1. The V segment lost 5 bases and the J segment 2 bases; nucleotides outside the gene matches: 5. The CDR3 totals 14 residues. CDR1 and CDR2 from the germline V gene are SGHAT and FQDESV (reference sequence). CDR3 region: CASSPGTVNYGYTF. The DNA for the CDR3 is TGTGCCAGCAGCCCCGGGACAGTGAACTATGGCTACACCTTC.

The CDR3 reads CASSLVAGTTNEKLFF. The DNA of the CDR3 is TGTGCCAGCAGCTTAGTGGCCGGGACAACTAATGAAAAACTGTTTTTT. This chain joins TRBV7-2 and TRBJ1-4; D not certain. Trimming stripped 1 base from V and 0 bases from J, with 9 bases between. The CDR3 is 16 amino acids. The germline gives CDR1 SGHTA, CDR2 FQGNSA. Variable domain in full (rest from reference TRBV7-2 and TRBJ1-4): GAGVSQSPSNKVTEKGKDVELRCDPISGHTALYWYRQSLGQGLEFLIYFQGNSAPDKSGLPSDRFSAERTGGSVSTLTIQRTQQEDSAVYLCASSLVAGTTNEKLFFGSGTQLSVL.

The J gene is TRBJ2-1, the V gene TRBV7-2; D might be TRBD1 (5 bases). Trimming stripped 5 bases from V and 7 bases from J, with 9 bases between. The CDR3 is 12 amino acids. Germline V gives CDR1 SGHTA, CDR2 FQGNSA. Here the CDR3 reads CASSPQGNEQFF. The CDR3 region has the DNA TGTGCCAGCAGCCCGCAGGGTAATGAGCAGTTCTTC.

The gene calls are TRBV4-1 and TRBJ2-2; TRBD1 aligns across 8 bases. This CDR3 is built from 15 residues. Germline V gives CDR1 MGHRA, CDR2 YSYEKL. The trim removed 1 base at V and 6 bases at J, leaving 4 bases unmatched. The CDR3 DNA sequence: TGCGCCAGCAGCCAAGCACAGGGGGGCGCCGGGGAGCTGTTTTTT. The encoded protein is CASSQAQGGAGELFF.